The TCR beta chain described here comes from a study of blood T cells in healthy people across ages. Study-level findings and limits: Estimated diversity that came from one million T cells was considered an underestimate. Observed TCR beta diversity showed a strong correlation with the percentage of naive T cells as measured by flow cytometry. For the donors, CMV status was unknown and possibly confounded expanded clonotype changes.

A note on this clonotype: Its antigen is currently unknown.

Germline V gene sequence: CDR1 MNHEY, CDR2 SVGAGI. The J segment lost 13 bases and the V segment lost 6 bases, leaving 14 bases of the junction unmatched. The CDR3 contains 14 residues. Each donor's blood draw was 8.5 to 10 milliliters of peripheral blood. Sample-barcoded 5' priming and a J-beta primer mix drove a second PCR of roughly 7 to 11 cycles. Each CDR3 protein is one row after TCRdb ran MiXCR on the 5' RACE reads. Counted here are hundreds of thousands of distinct CDR3 sequences, around three fifths occurring once; the ten biggest clones make up roughly 34%. Specimen: blood. The chain links TRBV6-5 to TRBJ2-4, with 8 bases matching TRBD1. This sequence originates from a man in his sixties in good health. The CDR3 reads CASSRDRTSYGQYF. The CDR3, as DNA: TGTGCCAGCAGCCGGGACAGGACTTCCTACGGGCAGTACTTC.